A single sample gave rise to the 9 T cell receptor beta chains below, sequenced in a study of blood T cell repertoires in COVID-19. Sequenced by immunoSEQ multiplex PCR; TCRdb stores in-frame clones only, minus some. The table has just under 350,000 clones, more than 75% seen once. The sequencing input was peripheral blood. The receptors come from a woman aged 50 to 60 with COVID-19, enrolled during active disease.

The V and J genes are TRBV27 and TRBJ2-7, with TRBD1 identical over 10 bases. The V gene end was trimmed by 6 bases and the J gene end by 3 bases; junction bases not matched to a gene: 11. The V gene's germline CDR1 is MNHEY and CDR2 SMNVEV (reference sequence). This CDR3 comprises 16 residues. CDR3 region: CASRRGTGTGDYEQYF. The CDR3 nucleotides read TGTGCCAGCAGGCGAGGGACCGGGACAGGGGACTACGAGCAGTACTTC.

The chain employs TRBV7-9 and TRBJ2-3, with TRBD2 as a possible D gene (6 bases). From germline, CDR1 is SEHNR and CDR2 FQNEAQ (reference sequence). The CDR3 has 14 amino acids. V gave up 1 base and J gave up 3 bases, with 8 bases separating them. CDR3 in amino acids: CASSLGAGTDTQYF. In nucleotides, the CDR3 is TGTGCCAGCAGCTTAGGGGCGGGGACAGATACGCAGTATTTT.

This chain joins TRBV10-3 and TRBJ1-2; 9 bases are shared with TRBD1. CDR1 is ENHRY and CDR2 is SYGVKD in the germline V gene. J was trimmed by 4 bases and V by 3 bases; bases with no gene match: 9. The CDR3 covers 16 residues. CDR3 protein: CAISERTGARPYGYTF. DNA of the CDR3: TGTGCCATCAGTGAACGGACAGGGGCGCGACCCTATGGCTACACCTTC.

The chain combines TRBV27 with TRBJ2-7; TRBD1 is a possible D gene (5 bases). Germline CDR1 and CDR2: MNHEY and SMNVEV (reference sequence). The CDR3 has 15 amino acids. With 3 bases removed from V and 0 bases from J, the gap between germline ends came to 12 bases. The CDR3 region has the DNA TGTGCCAGCAGTTTCGGAACAGGAATCTCCTACGAGCAGTACTTC. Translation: CASSFGTGISYEQYF.

The CDR3 sequence: CASSFGTGLAWTEAFF. The CDR3 DNA is TGTGCCAGCAGTTTTGGGACAGGCCTTGCATGGACTGAAGCTTTCTTT. V and J are TRBV27 and TRBJ1-1; TRBD1 matches 8 bases. The CDR3 is made up of 16 amino acids. The germline CDR1 and CDR2 sequences are MNHEY and SMNVEV (reference sequence). The V gene end was trimmed by 3 bases and the J gene end by 5 bases; junction bases not matched to a gene: 11.

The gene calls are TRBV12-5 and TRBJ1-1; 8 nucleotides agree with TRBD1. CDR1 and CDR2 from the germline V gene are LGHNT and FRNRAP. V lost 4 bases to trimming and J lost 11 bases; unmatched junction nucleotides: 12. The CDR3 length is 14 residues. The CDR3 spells CASGSPGGASFAFF. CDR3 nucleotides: TGTGCTAGTGGTTCGCCAGGGGGCGCATCGTTCGCTTTCTTT. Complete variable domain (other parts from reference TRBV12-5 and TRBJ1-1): DARVTQTPRHKVTEMGQEVTMRCQPILGHNTVFWYRQTMMQGLELLAYFRNRAPLDDSGMPKDRFSAEMPDATLATLKIQPSEPRDSAVYFCASGSPGGASFAFFGQGTRLTVV.

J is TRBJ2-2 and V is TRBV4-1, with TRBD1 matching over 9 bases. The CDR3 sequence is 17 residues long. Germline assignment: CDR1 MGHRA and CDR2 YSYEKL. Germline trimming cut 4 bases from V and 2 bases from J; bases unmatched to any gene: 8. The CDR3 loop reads CASSRSGTGTNTGELFF. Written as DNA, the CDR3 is TGCGCCAGCAGCCGATCCGGGACAGGGACAAACACCGGGGAGCTGTTTTTT.

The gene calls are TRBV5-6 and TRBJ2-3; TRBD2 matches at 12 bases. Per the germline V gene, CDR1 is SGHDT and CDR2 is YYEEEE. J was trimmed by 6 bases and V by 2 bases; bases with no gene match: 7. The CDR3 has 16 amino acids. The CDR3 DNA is TGTGCCAGCAGCTTTACTAGCGGGAGGTTTCTGGATACGCAGTATTTT. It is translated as CASSFTSGRFLDTQYF.

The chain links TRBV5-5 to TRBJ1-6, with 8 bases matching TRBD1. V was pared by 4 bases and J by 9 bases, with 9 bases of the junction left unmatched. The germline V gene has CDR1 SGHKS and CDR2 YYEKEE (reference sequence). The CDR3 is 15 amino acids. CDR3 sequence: CASSLGQGASSPLHF. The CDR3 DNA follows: TGTGCCAGCAGCCTGGGGCAGGGGGCGTCTTCACCCCTCCACTTT.